This entry is about one TCR beta chain. The sample holds a few counts of this clone. Its antigen is currently not known. Qualities for individual bases were not recorded, and no much larger clone is one base off. CDR1 and CDR2 are drawn from the germline V gene (reference sequence): LNHNV, YYDKDF. Relative to germline, V is 1 base shorter and J is 4 bases shorter, with 7 bases between their ends. The CDR3, cysteine through phenylalanine, is 13 amino acids long. CDR3 DNA only is kept here, 39 bases in frame from base 1. This entry is derived from a study of T cell changes during pregnancy in multiple sclerosis (dated by TCRdb to between 2018 and 2020). In the study overall: In women with multiple sclerosis, the researchers looked at how the T cell repertoire shifted as pregnancy progressed.

The library relied on the immunoSEQ multiplex PCR assay. The source is immuneACCESS, and TCRdb retained only in-frame sequences with V and J called. Part of the clones is not carried over; for the studies checked, unresolved V genes explain less than half of this, and the remainder is unexplained. Recorded for this sample are around 43,000 clones; roughly 93% of them occurred a single time. The ten largest make up 0.7% to 1% of the sample. The sample was CD4+ T cells from peripheral blood mononuclear cells, taken before pregnancy. The receptor was derived from a female donor with multiple sclerosis, enrolled in a pregnancy study. The chain is made from TRBV15 and TRBJ1-2, with the D segment identity uncertain. The DNA reads TGTGCCACCAGCAGAGGAGGGTCCTATGGCTACACCTTC. It encodes CATSRGGSYGYTF.